This passage covers 26 T cell receptor beta chains from one sample sequenced in a study of T cells in women clearing cervical HPV infection. Generated by immunoSEQ multiplex PCR, the TCRdb table keeps only in-frame clones and is missing some. This table lists about 36,000 clones. Sequencing input: blood buffy coat. The receptor source for this set is a woman aged 18-70 years with a cervical HPV16 infection that either progressed to CIN3+ or cleared (not recorded which).

For this clone: The CDR3 end lies 3 residues beyond the end of the read and is filled in from the germline J gene. The V call is TRBV7-3, the J call TRBJ2-2, with D possibly being TRBD1 (6 bases). With 4 bases removed from V and 4 bases from J, the gap between germline ends came to 13 bases. Germline assignment: CDR1 SGHTA and CDR2 FQGTGA. The CDR3 runs 15 residues. The part of the CDR3 DNA that was read is TGTGCCAGCAGCTCAACACAGGGTTCCACCGGGGAG. Amino acids: CASSSTQGSTGE. The whole CDR3 is CASSSTQGSTGELFF.

In the case of this clone: The read gets to within 3 residues of the CDR3 end, and the germline J gene fills in the rest. The J gene is TRBJ2-7, the V gene TRBV20-1; possible D gene TRBD1, 6 bases. V dropped 4 bases and J dropped 0 bases, with 10 bases sitting between them. Germline CDR1 is DFQATT and CDR2 is SNEGSKA (reference sequence). This CDR3 is 13 amino acids long. The covered CDR3 bases are TGCAGTGCTACTGGACAGCCCTCCTACGAG. This gives the protein CSATGQPSYE. The complete CDR3 sequence is CSATGQPSYEQYF.

A remark on this clone: The read stops 3 residues short of the end of the CDR3; the missing end is completed from the germline J gene. The chain couples TRBV15 to TRBJ1-2, with unresolved D. This CDR3 spans 14 amino acids. The germline CDR1 and CDR2 sequences are LNHNV and YYDKDF (reference sequence). The CDR3 DNA, read in part, is TGTGCCACCAGCAGGGACTTCGGGCAAGAAGGC. Translating it yields CATSRDFGQEG. Given in full, the CDR3 is CATSRDFGQEGYTF.

Comment on this clone: The observed sequence ends 3 residues before the CDR3 terminus, with the missing tail filled in from the germline J gene. The J gene is TRBJ2-1, the V gene TRBV27, with TRBD2 matching 12 bases. Trimming cost V 4 bases and J 6 bases; bases outside gene matches: 4. Germline V lookup: CDR1 MNHEY, CDR2 SMNVEV (reference sequence). The CDR3 consists of 15 residues. The CDR3 reads CASSSSTSGSNEQFF. CDR3 DNA, as far as it was read: TGTGCCAGCAGTTCCTCGACTAGCGGGAGCAATGAG.

Remarks on this clone: The read terminates 3 residues before the CDR3 end, so the remaining end is supplied by the germline J gene. The chain carries TRBV4-2 and TRBJ2-3, with 10 nucleotides matching TRBD2. The germline CDR1 and CDR2 sequences are LGHNA and YNFKEQ. Losses at the gene ends were 0 bases for V and 1 base for J; bases not matched to a gene: 1. The CDR3 runs to 16 residues. The CDR3: CASSQESGGGTDTQYF. The sequenced part of the CDR3 DNA is TGTGCCAGCAGCCAAGAAAGCGGGGGGGGCACAGATACG.

Turning to this clone: The DNA ends 3 residues before the CDR3 does, and the rest of the CDR3 is filled in from the germline J gene. This chain uses TRBV18 with TRBJ1-2; 8 nucleotides agree with TRBD1. CDR1 KGHSH and CDR2 LQKENI come from the germline V gene. Trimming took 6 bases from V and 6 from J; bases not matched to a gene: 6. The CDR3 consists of 13 residues. This CDR3 reads CASSPGQADGYTF. The covered CDR3 bases are TGTGCCAGCTCTCCGGGACAGGCGGATGGC.

About this clone: The CDR3 end is not reached by the read, which stops 3 residues before it; the germline J gene fills it in. The chain carries TRBV18 and TRBJ1-4; D might be TRBD1 (6 bases). CDR3 size: 13 residues. The V gene's germline CDR1 is KGHSH and CDR2 LQKENI. V lost 6 bases, J lost 5 bases, and 10 bases lay in between. CDR3 DNA (partial): TGTGCCAGCTCCGGGGGGACAAATGAAAAA. Translated, it gives CASSGGTNEK. In full, the CDR3 is CASSGGTNEKLFF.

Turning to this clone: The missing CDR3 end, 3 residues past where the read stops, is filled in from the germline J gene. The sample carries other DNA sequences with the same CDR3. V usage is TRBV7-6 and J usage is TRBJ2-2, with D possibly matching TRBD2 (6 bases). The CDR3 extends over 15 amino acids. V was cut by 0 bases and J by 1 base, with 6 bases left in between. Germline V gene lookup returns CDR1 SGHVS and CDR2 FNYEAQ. CDR3 DNA, as far as it was read: TGTGCCAGCAGCTTAGCGGGACTGAACACCGGGGAG. This translates into CASSLAGLNTGE. The whole CDR3 reads CASSLAGLNTGELFF. Using reference TRBV7-6 and TRBJ2-2 for the parts outside the CDR3, the full variable domain is GAGVSQSPRYKVTKRGQDVALRCDPISGHVSLYWYRQALGQGPEFLTYFNYEAQQDKSGLPNDRFSAERPEGSISTLTIQRTEQRDSAMYRCASSLAGLNTGELFFGEGSRLTVL.

The DNA read from the CDR3 is TGTGCCTGGTGCCCGGACAGGTACAATTCACCC. As protein: CAWCPDRYNSP. The whole CDR3 sequence reads CAWCPDRYNSPLHF. The V gene is TRBV30, the J gene TRBJ1-6, with 7 bases lining up with TRBD1. Sequencing ends 3 residues short of the CDR3 end; the germline J gene provides the rest. Trimming at V came to 5 bases and at J to 7 bases, leaving 8 bases not matched to a gene. The CDR3 is 14 residues long. The germline CDR1 and CDR2 sequences are GTSNPN and SVGIG (reference sequence).

With regard to this clone: The missing CDR3 end, 3 residues past where the read stops, is filled in from the germline J gene. The genes are TRBV5-6 and TRBJ2-7; 7 nucleotides agree with TRBD1. Losses at the gene ends were 4 bases for V and 3 bases for J; bases not matched to a gene: 7. Germline values: CDR1 SGHDT, CDR2 YYEEEE. This CDR3 has 14 amino acids. The covered CDR3 bases are TGTGCCAGCAGCCCCCGGGACAGAGACTACGAG. Amino acids: CASSPRDRDYE. The full CDR3 protein is CASSPRDRDYEQYF. The variable domain in full, completed from reference TRBV5-6 and TRBJ2-7, reads DAGVTQSPTHLIKTRGQQVTLRCSPKSGHDTVSWYQQALGQGPQFIFQYYEEEERQRGNFPDRFSGHQFPNYSSELNVNALLLGDSALYLCASSPRDRDYEQYFGPGTRLTVT.

A word on this clone: With the read ending 3 residues before the CDR3 end, the germline J gene is used to fill in that end. The chain is built from TRBV7-2 and TRBJ1-1, with D possibly TRBD1 on 6 matching bases. The CDR3 is 14 residues long. The V gene's germline CDR1 is SGHTA and CDR2 FQGNSA. The sequenced CDR3 bases are TGTGCCAGCAGCTTAGGGGTGACAGGAGGGTCG. Translated: CASSLGVTGGS. The entire CDR3 sequence reads CASSLGVTGGSAFF.

Remarks on this clone: The CDR3 end is not reached by the read, which stops 3 residues before it; the germline J gene fills it in. The chain recombines TRBV12-3 or TRBV12-4 with TRBJ1-5; no reliable D call. Trimming stripped 5 bases from V and 4 bases from J, with 15 bases between. The CDR3 consists of 15 residues. CDR3 loop: CASSLRRGGNQPQHF. The covered CDR3 bases are TGTGCCAGCAGTCTTCGTCGTGGAGGGAATCAGCCC.

In regard to this clone: The read comes to an end 3 residues before the CDR3 does, leaving the germline J gene to fill in the end. This rearrangement joins TRBV2 to TRBJ2-5; D not certain. The CDR3 has 12 amino acids. Germline V CDR1 and CDR2: SNHLY, FYNNEI. Trimming took off 6 bases at V and 3 bases at J, with 8 bases between the two ends. The part of the CDR3 DNA that was read is TGTGCCAGCAGCGAACATGAAGAGACC. Amino acids: CASSEHEET. The complete CDR3 protein is CASSEHEETQYF.

A word on this clone: The read terminates 3 residues before the CDR3 end, so the remaining end is supplied by the germline J gene. This chain links TRBV28 with TRBJ2-7; 9 bases line up with TRBD2. V gave up 6 bases and J gave up 1 base; unmatched junction bases: 4. CDR3 length: 14 residues. Germline V gene lookup returns CDR1 MDHEN and CDR2 SYDVKM. CDR3 DNA (partial): TGTGCCAGCAGGGAGACTAGCGGTTCCTACGAG. It encodes CASRETSGSYE. The complete CDR3 protein is CASRETSGSYEQYF.

Remarks on this clone: Read coverage stops 3 residues before the CDR3 terminus; the germline J gene supplies the remainder. The rearrangement joins TRBV28 to TRBJ1-2; D gene uncertain. From germline, CDR1 is MDHEN and CDR2 SYDVKM. CDR3 length: 13 amino acids. V shed 2 bases and J shed 4 bases, with 8 bases lying between them. The sequenced CDR3 bases are TGTGCCAGCAGTTTAAACAGAGTCTATGGC. Amino acids: CASSLNRVYG. The entire CDR3 protein is CASSLNRVYGYTF.

A note on this clone: The CDR3 extends 3 residues past the end of the read, so its final part is completed from the germline J gene. The V call is TRBV12-3 or TRBV12-4, the J call TRBJ2-1; weak D call: TRBD2 (6 bases). The V gene lost 7 bases and the J gene lost 2 bases, with 15 bases spanning the gap. This CDR3 is 15 amino acids long. The CDR3 reads CASTQRGLTYNEQFF. The sequenced part of the CDR3 DNA is TGTGCCAGCACTCAGAGGGGACTCACCTACAATGAG.

Turning to this clone: The CDR3 goes on 3 residues after the read ends, and that part is filled in from the germline J gene. This chain uses TRBV12-3 or TRBV12-4 with TRBJ1-4; 7 bases fit TRBD1. V was pared by 6 bases and J by 5 bases, with 9 bases of the junction left unmatched. The CDR3 runs 15 residues. Partial CDR3 DNA: TGTGCCAGCAGCCGCCGGGGACAGCAGAATGAAAAA. Residues: CASSRRGQQNEK. The complete CDR3 protein is CASSRRGQQNEKLFF.

A note on this clone: Sequencing ends 3 residues short of the CDR3 end; the germline J gene provides the rest. V usage is TRBV6-2 or TRBV6-3 and J usage is TRBJ2-1, with 13 bases fitting TRBD2. CDR1 and CDR2 from the germline V gene are MNHEY and SVGEGT. This CDR3 comprises 15 residues. V dropped 4 bases and J dropped 4; count of bases not matched to a gene: 1. CDR3 loop: CASSWTSGSYNEQFF. Incomplete CDR3 DNA: TGTGCCAGCAGTTGGACTAGCGGGAGTTACAATGAG.

For this clone: Read coverage stops 3 residues before the CDR3 terminus; the germline J gene supplies the remainder. This chain links TRBV20-1 with TRBJ1-1, with TRBD1 matching 9 bases. J lost 1 base, V lost 3 bases, and 0 bases had no gene match. Germline CDR1 is DFQATT and CDR2 is SNEGSKA (reference sequence). This CDR3 has 13 amino acids. The CDR3 is CSARDRGNTEAFF. Partial CDR3 DNA: TGCAGTGCTAGGGACAGGGGGAACACTGAA.

As concerns this clone: Read sequence stops 3 residues before the CDR3 end, and the germline J gene provides the missing end. The J gene is TRBJ1-2, the V gene TRBV5-1; maybe TRBD1 (6 bases). Germline CDR1 is SGHRS and CDR2 is YFSETQ. V was clipped by 4 bases and J by 6 bases, with 19 bases between them. The CDR3 is made up of 15 amino acids. CDR3 loop: CASSLSTGTKDGYTF. The CDR3 bases that were read are TGCGCCAGCAGCCTATCCACCGGGACAAAAGATGGC.

About this clone itself: The read finishes 3 residues shy of the CDR3 end, and the germline J gene is used to complete it. The V and J genes are TRBV19 and TRBJ1-6, with D possibly matching TRBD1 (5 bases). Per germline, CDR1 LNHDA and CDR2 SQIVND (reference sequence). Trimming took 3 bases from V and 10 from J, leaving 16 bases between them. This CDR3 contains 15 residues. The CDR3 sequence: CASSMVGGNGSPLHF. The DNA read from the CDR3 is TGTGCCAGTAGTATGGTGGGGGGGAACGGATCACCC. Supplemented by reference TRBV19 and TRBJ1-6, the full variable domain reads DGGITQSPKYLFRKEGQNVTLSCEQNLNHDAMYWYRQDPGQGLRLIYYSQIVNDFQKGDIAEGYSVSREKKESFPLTVTSAQKNPTAFYLCASSMVGGNGSPLHFGNGTRLTVT.

About this clone itself: The read finishes 3 residues shy of the CDR3 end, and the germline J gene is used to complete it. The chain joins TRBV10-1 to TRBJ1-5, with TRBD1 identical over 9 bases. Trimming cost V 4 bases and J 7 bases; bases outside gene matches: 11. The CDR3 contains 16 residues. Germline CDR1 WNHNN, CDR2 SYGVQD (reference sequence). CDR3 loop: CASSGGTGTLGQPQHF. Incomplete CDR3 DNA: TGCGCCAGCAGTGGAGGGACAGGGACTCTGGGGCAGCCC.

With regard to this clone: The CDR3 is cut off 3 residues early in the read; its end comes from the germline J gene. The rearrangement joins TRBV7-6 to TRBJ2-1; TRBD2 is a possible D gene (6 bases). The CDR3 is 15 residues long. V was cut by 4 bases and J by 8 bases, with 18 bases left in between. Germline CDR1 SGHVS, CDR2 FNYEAQ. The sequenced CDR3 bases are TGTGCCAGCAGCTCCGGACCGTTTGGAGGGGATGAG. Amino acids: CASSSGPFGGDE. The CDR3 reads in full as CASSSGPFGGDEQFF.

Points on this clone: The CDR3 extends 3 residues past the end of the read, so its final part is completed from the germline J gene. V and J are TRBV19 and TRBJ2-7; TRBD2 might be the D (6 bases). V was trimmed by 7 bases and J by 3 bases, leaving 16 bases between them. The CDR3 is made up of 14 amino acids. CDR1 is LNHDA and CDR2 is SQIVND in the germline V gene (reference sequence). The CDR3 loop reads CASTPQMGGYEQYF. CDR3 bases read: TGTGCCAGTACCCCCCAGATGGGGGGCTACGAG.

To note about this clone: The read ends 3 residues before the CDR3 terminus; that terminus is restored from the germline J gene. This chain links TRBV7-2 with TRBJ1-2; the D gene is possibly TRBD1 (6 bases). Germline V CDR1 and CDR2: SGHTA, FQGNSA. The CDR3 covers 14 residues. The V end was cut by 5 bases, the J end by 3 bases, with 13 bases between. Partial CDR3 DNA: TGTGCCAGCAGCGCATACCCAGGGGACTATGGC. Its translation is CASSAYPGDYG. The whole CDR3 sequence is CASSAYPGDYGYTF.

A note on this clone: The germline gene is not matched at one end of the junction; a read error may be the cause. Sequencing ends 3 residues short of the CDR3 end; the germline J gene provides the rest. V is TRBV4-2 and J is TRBJ1-4; possibly TRBD1 for D (5 bases). CDR1 LGHNA and CDR2 YNFKEQ come from the germline V gene. CDR3 length: 15 residues. The covered CDR3 bases are TGCGCCAGCAGCCTTCAGCCGGGGGGTAATGAAAAA. Translation: CASSLQPGGNEK. The whole CDR3 is CASSLQPGGNEKLFF.